These 21 T cell receptor beta chains share one sample of origin, sequenced in a study of cytomegalovirus exposure and HLA in healthy donors. In the PCR, 60 Vbeta and 13 Jbeta primers were used. Produced via immunoSEQ multiplex PCR; TCRdb's table is partial and in-frame only. This sample has about 200,000 clones, with about 78% found just once. The sample taken for sequencing was PBMCs. The receptors derive from a male donor in good health and CMV-seronegative.

The chain links TRBV15 to TRBJ2-1, with no clear D. This CDR3 has 16 residues. Germline V gene lookup returns CDR1 LNHNV and CDR2 YYDKDF (reference sequence). V lost 0 bases to trimming and J lost 0 bases, with 9 bases between them. In nucleotides, the CDR3 is TGTGCCACCAGCAGAGATTGGTCTAACTCCTACAATGAGCAGTTCTTC. Translating gives CATSRDWSNSYNEQFF.

This chain connects TRBV7-6 to TRBJ2-3; possibly TRBD2 for D (5 bases). In germline, CDR1 is SGHVS, CDR2 FNYEAQ. The CDR3 is 14 residues long. V lost 3 bases, J lost 3 bases, and 10 bases lay in between. The CDR3 DNA follows: TGTGCCAGCAGCTTGAGTGGAGGAACAGATACGCAGTATTTT. This encodes CASSLSGGTDTQYF. Combining the CDR3 with reference TRBV7-6 and TRBJ2-3 gives the whole variable domain GAGVSQSPRYKVTKRGQDVALRCDPISGHVSLYWYRQALGQGPEFLTYFNYEAQQDKSGLPNDRFSAERPEGSISTLTIQRTEQRDSAMYRCASSLSGGTDTQYFGPGTRLTVL.

This chain links TRBV7-9 with TRBJ1-2; D may be TRBD1 (6 bases). The V gene's germline CDR1 is SEHNR and CDR2 FQNEAQ (reference sequence). The V end lost 7 bases, the J end lost 8 bases, and 17 bases lay between the germline ends. The CDR3 runs 13 residues. The CDR3 sequence is CASKSGGPMGYTF. As DNA, the CDR3 is TGTGCCAGCAAATCCGGGGGGCCTATGGGCTACACCTTC.

In its sample, this clone was seen once. This chain uses TRBV28 with TRBJ2-7; 12 positions match TRBD2. CDR1 and CDR2 from the germline V gene are MDHEN and SYDVKM. This CDR3 region has 15 residues. V lost 8 bases, J lost 2 bases, and 7 bases stayed unmatched. The CDR3 here is CASGMTSGRAYEQYF. The DNA for the CDR3 is TGTGCCAGCGGAATGACTAGCGGGAGAGCCTACGAGCAGTACTTC.

CDR3 in DNA: TGCGCCAGCAGCTCGACCGGGACTAGCAGGTACGAGCAGTACTTC. Translating it yields CASSSTGTSRYEQYF. J is TRBJ2-7 and V is TRBV5-1; 9 nucleotides line up with TRBD2. Looked up from germline, CDR1 is SGHRS and CDR2 is YFSETQ. The CDR3 has 15 amino acids. The trim removed 3 bases at V and 4 bases at J, leaving 8 bases unmatched.

The chain is built from TRBV19 and TRBJ2-7, with 10 positions matching TRBD1. CDR1 LNHDA and CDR2 SQIVND come from the germline V gene (reference sequence). The CDR3 has 15 residues. J gave up 2 bases and V 7 bases, and 8 bases lay outside the gene matches. As DNA, the CDR3 is TGTGCCAGTACCGACGGGACAGGGGCTACCTACGAGCAGTACTTC. Residues: CASTDGTGATYEQYF. Combining the CDR3 with reference TRBV19 and TRBJ2-7 gives the whole variable domain DGGITQSPKYLFRKEGQNVTLSCEQNLNHDAMYWYRQDPGQGLRLIYYSQIVNDFQKGDIAEGYSVSREKKESFPLTVTSAQKNPTAFYLCASTDGTGATYEQYFGPGTRLTVT.

The chain joins TRBV4-1 to TRBJ2-5, with a tentative D call TRBD1 (6 bases). CDR1 and CDR2 (germline): MGHRA, YSYEKL. The CDR3 totals 16 residues. V lost 0 bases, J lost 3 bases, and 14 bases lay in between. CDR3 region: CASSQDLGGTKETQYF. The CDR3 region has the DNA TGCGCCAGCAGCCAAGATCTGGGTGGGACAAAAGAGACCCAGTACTTC.

This clone turned up a few times. V is TRBV6-6 and J is TRBJ1-2; D gene uncertain. Trimming took off 6 bases at V and 4 bases at J, with 9 bases between the two ends. Germline V lookup: CDR1 MNHNY, CDR2 SVGAGI (reference sequence). The CDR3 extends over 12 amino acids. Written as DNA, the CDR3 is TGTGCCAGCAGCTTGACAAGCTATGGCTACACCTTC. Residues: CASSLTSYGYTF.

The chain is built from TRBV6-4 and TRBJ2-1; the match to TRBD2 covers 9 bases. The CDR3 sequence is 16 residues long. Germline V lookup: CDR1 MRHNA, CDR2 SNTAGT. Trimming took 6 bases from V and 9 from J; bases not matched to a gene: 15. Here the CDR3 reads CASSLQAGGIHTEQFF. DNA of the CDR3: TGTGCCAGCAGCCTCCAGGCGGGGGGGATCCATACTGAGCAGTTCTTC.

This clone occurred once. V and J are TRBV19 and TRBJ2-5, with D possibly matching TRBD2 (5 bases). The CDR3 is 13 residues long. Trimming pared 1 base from V and 5 bases from J, leaving 8 bases between. Germline-derived CDR1 and CDR2 are LNHDA and SQIVND (reference sequence). The CDR3 coding sequence is TGTGCCAGTAGTATAGCTAGCTGGGAGACCCAGTACTTC. Its protein is CASSIASWETQYF.

The rearrangement uses TRBV19 and TRBJ1-5, with a weak D call TRBD1 (6 bases). The V end lost 2 bases, the J end lost 0 bases, and 11 bases lay between the germline ends. The CDR3 contains 16 residues. Germline V gene lookup returns CDR1 LNHDA and CDR2 SQIVND (reference sequence). The CDR3 sequence: CASSITGPYSNQPQHF. In DNA form, the CDR3 reads TGTGCCAGTAGTATAACAGGGCCTTATAGCAATCAGCCCCAGCATTTT.

V gene TRBV19 combines with J gene TRBJ1-5, with a possible D match to TRBD1 (5 bases). V was clipped by 5 bases and J by 7 bases, with 15 bases between them. The CDR3 totals 14 residues. CDR1 and CDR2 (germline): LNHDA, SQIVND (reference sequence). In DNA, the CDR3 is TGTGCCAGTAGTCGGGGGACGTGGGGGCAGCCCCAGCATTTT. Translating gives CASSRGTWGQPQHF.

The chain is built from TRBV6-5 and TRBJ2-5; D is possibly TRBD2 (6 bases). Trimming took off 6 bases at V and 5 bases at J, with 10 bases between the two ends. CDR1 is MNHEY, CDR2 SVGAGI, per germline. The CDR3 is 12 residues long. Written as DNA, the CDR3 is TGTGCCAGCAGGCGGGGCAGCGAGACCCAGTACTTC. It yields the protein CASRRGSETQYF.

The table lists this clone with a few counts. Other DNA variants within this sample encode the same CDR3. The chain employs TRBV29-1 and TRBJ2-7; 8 bases match TRBD2. The germline V gene encodes CDR1 SQVTM and CDR2 ANQGSEA. This CDR3 is 12 amino acids long. After removal of 4 bases from V and 2 bases from J, the junction contained 1 base not matched to a gene. CDR3 loop: CSVAAGAYEQYF. Written as DNA, the CDR3 is TGCAGCGTTGCAGCGGGAGCCTACGAGCAGTACTTC.

This rearrangement joins TRBV5-1 to TRBJ2-2, with D tentatively TRBD2 (7 bases). Germline V gene data show CDR1 as SGHRS and CDR2 as YFSETQ. V dropped 1 base and J dropped 7 bases, with 17 bases sitting between them. The CDR3 extends over 16 amino acids. This chain's CDR3 is CASSLRGRADGGELFF. The CDR3 DNA reads as TGCGCCAGCAGCTTGAGGGGGAGGGCCGATGGCGGGGAGCTGTTTTTT.

The gene calls are TRBV5-6 and TRBJ1-2; possibly TRBD1 for D (6 bases). CDR3 length: 14 amino acids. Trimming stripped 2 bases from V and 5 bases from J, with 13 bases between. CDR1 is SGHDT and CDR2 is YYEEEE in the germline V gene. This chain's CDR3 is CASSLWDTPYGYTF. The CDR3 DNA follows: TGTGCCAGCAGCTTATGGGACACTCCTTATGGCTACACCTTC.

This clone is a singleton in its sample. J is TRBJ2-7 and V is TRBV7-8, with 9 bases identical to TRBD1. CDR1 is SGHVS, CDR2 FQNEAQ, per germline. This CDR3 has 14 amino acids. The junction had 8 bases not matched to a gene; V was cut back by 3 bases and J by 8 bases. CDR3 region: CASSLRTGVGQQYF. The DNA for the CDR3 is TGTGCCAGCAGCTTGAGGACAGGGGTAGGTCAGCAGTACTTC.

The rearrangement joins TRBV19 to TRBJ1-3; 8 positions agree with TRBD1. Germline V gene lookup returns CDR1 LNHDA and CDR2 SQIVND (reference sequence). CDR3 size: 13 residues. Trimming at V came to 6 bases and at J to 7 bases, leaving 5 bases not matched to a gene. CDR3 nucleotides: TGTGCCAGTAGGCCGGACAGGGTCAACACCATATATTTT. Protein: CASRPDRVNTIYF.

A single count supports this clone. The chain employs TRBV14 and TRBJ1-6; D is unresolved. The germline gives CDR1 SGHDN, CDR2 FVKESK. Trimming removed 0 bases from V and 7 bases from J, with 16 bases in between. The length of the CDR3 is 17 residues. CDR3 nucleotides: TGTGCCAGCAGCCAAGATCTTATATCGACGGGGAATTCACCCCTCCACTTT. It specifies CASSQDLISTGNSPLHF.

The rearrangement joins TRBV15 to TRBJ1-1; 7 bases are a match to TRBD1. This CDR3 is 13 amino acids long. CDR1 is LNHNV and CDR2 is YYDKDF in the germline V gene (reference sequence). With 8 bases clipped from V and 5 bases from J, the junction kept 8 bases outside the gene matches. CDR3 residues: CATGHRTGTEAFF. The CDR3 DNA follows: TGTGCCACCGGGCATAGGACAGGAACTGAAGCTTTCTTT.

J is TRBJ2-1 and V is TRBV14; 11 bases match TRBD1. Germline trimming cut 1 base from V and 9 bases from J; bases unmatched to any gene: 11. This CDR3 is 17 amino acids long. Germline V gene lookup returns CDR1 SGHDN and CDR2 FVKESK. The CDR3: CASSQGFGRDRGGEQFF. The CDR3 DNA reads TGTGCCAGCAGCCAAGGCTTTGGCCGGGACAGGGGGGGTGAGCAGTTCTTC. Supplemented by reference TRBV14 and TRBJ2-1, the full variable domain reads EAGVTQFPSHSVIEKGQTVTLRCDPISGHDNLYWYRRVMGKEIKFLLHFVKESKQDESGMPNNRFLAERTGGTYSTLKVQPAELEDSGVYFCASSQGFGRDRGGEQFFGPGTRLTVL.